This T cell receptor (beta chain) derives from a study of OX40 agonist ivuxolimab in advanced cancers. Study-level background: Every 2 weeks, patients got intravenous ivuxolimab at one of six dose levels (0.01-10 mg/kg). People in dose escalation had one of these cancers: hepatocellular carcinoma, melanoma, renal cell or head and neck cancer.

Findings of the study overall: Undetermined was the antigen specificity of the expanded peripheral T cells. More expanded clones were found, on average, in CD8+ than in CD4+ T cells.

The V gene lost 3 bases and the J gene lost 6 bases, with 20 bases spanning the gap. This CDR3 comprises 16 residues. Germline V gene data show CDR1 as LNHDA and CDR2 as SQIVND (reference sequence). This clone was counted a single time. The antigen is unknown. Clones were read by immunoSEQ multiplex PCR, and TCRdb kept only the in-frame ones, dropping some. The sample records about 96,000 clones, approximately 80% being singletons. The source of this sequence is an adult with an advanced solid tumor such as melanoma, head and neck, liver or kidney cancer. The chain combines TRBV19 with TRBJ1-2; D may be TRBD1 (5 bases). This material consisted of CD4+ or CD8+ T cells sorted from blood, taken in a trial of the OX40 agonist ivuxolimab. The DNA for the CDR3 is TGTGCCAGTAGTATTCCTCTCGGGAGAGGGGCCCATGGCTACACCTTC. This encodes CASSIPLGRGAHGYTF.